This T cell receptor (beta chain) was documented in a study of human T cells and chemical hapten exposure. Time point of the sample: patch test 1, 2 weeks after DPC sensitization. Treatment denoted: therapeutic diphenylcyclopropenone sensitization with weekly scalp DPC. Losses at the gene ends were 7 bases for V and 5 bases for J; bases not matched to a gene: 6. In germline, CDR1 is ENHRY, CDR2 SYGVKD. The CDR3 consists of 13 residues. In the source study's methods: Between 23,224 and 690,600 TCRs appeared in each sample, and the median stood at about 100,000. MiXCR, run by TCRdb on the RACE reads, gives a single entry per CDR3 protein. TCRdb's processing, not the study's, gives the V and J calls here. The sample consists of 300,000 to 350,000 distinct CDR3 sequences, roughly 6.9% of them appearing once. There are a few counts of this clonotype.

The sequence was obtained from a woman aged 18 to 35 with alopecia areata. Some clones in this sample may be carry-over from other donors' samples. The chain couples TRBV10-3 to TRBJ2-7; 9 bases line up with TRBD1. The material was whole blood, obtained in connection with sensitization to the hapten diphenylcyclopropenone (DPC). The chain's CDR3 is CAITSGQGDEQYF. The CDR3 bases are TGTGCCATCACCTCGGGACAGGGCGACGAGCAGTACTTC.